The 18 T cell receptor beta chains below were found in one sample sequenced in a study of T-cell reconstitution after alpha-beta-depleted transplantation in children. Researchers prepared the TCRbeta library using unique molecular identifiers, the study reports. Using its own MiXCR run on the PCR reads, TCRdb lists one record per CDR3 protein. Here the sample spans approximately 250,000 distinct CDR3 sequences, about 25% being singletons. Material: PBMCs, obtained before TCRalphabeta/CD19-depleted stem cell transplant. Receptors originate from a girl aged 2-10 years with Fanconi anemia, due to receive a stem cell transplant.

This chain uses TRBV15 with TRBJ2-4; D not certain. Germline V gene data show CDR1 as LNHNV and CDR2 as YYDKDF (reference sequence). With 0 bases removed from V and 6 bases from J, the gap between germline ends came to 6 bases. This CDR3 has 13 residues. The CDR3, as DNA: TGTGCCACCAGCAGAGATCCGGGAAACATTCAGTACTTC. As protein: CATSRDPGNIQYF.

This clonotype has a count of ten or more. This chain links TRBV15 with TRBJ2-3, with D hard to call. Trimming left V 0 bases short and J 6 bases short, with 16 bases between. In germline, CDR1 is LNHNV, CDR2 YYDKDF (reference sequence). The CDR3 runs 16 residues. CDR3 bases: TGTGCCACCAGCAGAGAGGGTGATGGAAGTCTGGATACGCAGTATTTT. It yields the protein CATSREGDGSLDTQYF.

This rearrangement joins TRBV7-2 to TRBJ2-5; possibly TRBD2 for D (6 bases). Germline V gene data show CDR1 as SGHTA and CDR2 as FQGNSA. The CDR3 runs to 14 residues. Trimming left V 5 bases short and J 6 bases short, with 16 bases between. This CDR3 reads CASSVGGARQTQYF. The CDR3 DNA follows: TGTGCCAGCAGCGTCGGAGGGGCAAGGCAGACCCAGTACTTC.

This sequence joins TRBV12-3 or TRBV12-4 and TRBJ2-5, with 12 nucleotides matching TRBD1. The CDR3 has 16 amino acids. Unmatched junction bases numbered 6, after V lost 2 bases and J lost 5 bases. The CDR3 loop is CASSLRGQGAQETQYF. The CDR3 DNA follows: TGTGCCAGCAGTTTAAGGGGACAGGGGGCGCAGGAGACCCAGTACTTC.

This clonotype occurred once. The chain joins TRBV29-1 to TRBJ2-7; D is undetermined. With 2 bases removed from V and 5 bases from J, the gap between germline ends came to 16 bases. CDR3 length: 14 residues. CDR1 and CDR2 from the germline V gene are SQVTM and ANQGSEA. The CDR3 loop is CSVELSSESDEQYF. CDR3 sequence (DNA): TGCAGCGTTGAACTTAGCAGTGAGTCTGACGAGCAGTACTTC.

This clonotype was seen a few times. The chain is built from TRBV4-2 and TRBJ2-5, with 8 bases aligning to TRBD1. Germline V gene data show CDR1 as LGHNA and CDR2 as YNFKEQ. V lost 5 bases, J lost 4 bases, and 12 bases stayed unmatched. This CDR3 has 16 amino acids. The DNA for the CDR3 is TGTGCCAGCAGCAAAGGACAGGGACCTCAGGGAGAGACCCAGTACTTC. Its protein is CASSKGQGPQGETQYF.

CDR3 nucleotides: TGTGCCAGCAGCCTGGACACATACAATGAGCAGTTCTTC. Protein product: CASSLDTYNEQFF. The chain carries TRBV28 and TRBJ2-1; TRBD1 might be the D (5 bases). Looked up from germline, CDR1 is MDHEN and CDR2 is SYDVKM. The CDR3 is made up of 13 amino acids. V shed 6 bases and J shed 4 bases, with 10 bases lying between them.

This clonotype has more than one count but fewer than ten. The chain joins TRBV7-9 to TRBJ2-1, with 7 bases fitting TRBD2. The germline V gene has CDR1 SEHNR and CDR2 FQNEAQ (reference sequence). Trimming cost V 1 base and J 10 bases; bases outside gene matches: 10. This CDR3 has 15 amino acids. The CDR3 loop is CASSLVGGEFKEQFF. Written as DNA, the CDR3 is TGTGCCAGCAGCTTAGTGGGGGGGGAGTTTAAAGAGCAGTTCTTC.

Only a few counts were recorded for this clonotype. The J gene is TRBJ2-5, the V gene TRBV6-1, with 8 bases that match TRBD2. The germline CDR1 and CDR2 sequences are MNHNS and SASEGT. The junction had 9 bases not matched to a gene; V was cut back by 5 bases and J by 7 bases. This CDR3 contains 14 residues. The CDR3 DNA is TGTGCCAGCAGTACACCGGGACTAGTAGGGACCCAGTACTTC. As protein: CASSTPGLVGTQYF.

The chain links TRBV21-1 to TRBJ2-3; TRBD2 is taken as the D call from the table, unchecked against the DNA. TRBV21-1 is described as a pseudogene. The CDR3 is made up of 18 amino acids. This CDR3 is CASSSAGIAGPDIDTQYF. CDR3 nucleotide sequence: TGTGCCAGCAGCTCTGCGGGAATAGCGGGTCCTGATATAGATACGCAGTATTTT.

At least ten counts were recorded for this clonotype. V is TRBV20-1 and J is TRBJ2-1; TRBD2 matches 7 bases. The CDR3 is made up of 12 amino acids. V lost 1 base to trimming and J lost 6 bases; unmatched junction nucleotides: 0. Germline loops: CDR1 DFQATT, CDR2 SNEGSKA (reference sequence). The CDR3 loop is CSARVAGNEQFF. CDR3 in DNA: TGCAGTGCTAGAGTAGCGGGCAATGAGCAGTTCTTC.

There are many counts of this clonotype. The chain combines TRBV29-1 with TRBJ2-1, with 7 nucleotides matching TRBD2. The CDR3 runs to 12 residues. The germline gives CDR1 SQVTM, CDR2 ANQGSEA. Trimming cost V 6 bases and J 6 bases; bases outside gene matches: 5. The CDR3 nucleotides read TGCAGCGTGGATACTAGCGCCAATGAGCAGTTCTTC. Translated: CSVDTSANEQFF.

The chain carries TRBV20-1 and TRBJ2-3; 9 bases fit TRBD2. The ends lost 1 base at V and 2 bases at J; junction bases unmatched: 7. CDR3 length: 16 amino acids. Germline CDR1 reads DFQATT; CDR2 reads SNEGSKA (reference sequence). The CDR3 spells CSARVRGRGPTDTQYF. DNA of the CDR3: TGCAGTGCTAGAGTTCGCGGGAGGGGGCCCACAGATACGCAGTATTTT.

The chain has TRBV6-1 and TRBJ2-7, with D uncertain. This CDR3 region has 15 residues. Germline CDR1 and CDR2: MNHNS and SASEGT. Between the trimmed V and J ends, which lost 7 bases and 3 bases, there was a span of 19 bases. CDR3 protein: CASKEKSTPYYEQYF. The CDR3 DNA reads as TGTGCCAGCAAAGAAAAGTCTACCCCTTACTACGAGCAGTACTTC.

Many counts were recorded for this clonotype. CDR3: CASSLSGLGDTSGHNEQFF. The CDR3 DNA follows: TGTGCCAGCAGCTTATCGGGGCTTGGGGACACTAGCGGCCACAATGAGCAGTTCTTC. The genes are TRBV7-3 and TRBJ2-1, with 8 bases fitting TRBD2. The CDR3 is 19 residues long. Germline CDR1 SGHTA, CDR2 FQGTGA. The trim removed 2 bases at V and 5 bases at J, leaving 17 bases unmatched. Looking up the rest from reference TRBV7-3 and TRBJ2-1 gives the full variable domain: GAGVSQTPSNKVTEKGKYVELRCDPISGHTALYWYRQSLGQGPEFLIYFQGTGAADDSGLPNDRFFAVRPEGSVSTLKIQRTERGDSAVYLCASSLSGLGDTSGHNEQFFGPGTRLTVL.

In this sample, this clonotype turned up a few times. The J gene is TRBJ2-1, the V gene TRBV5-1; D uncertain. CDR1 SGHRS and CDR2 YFSETQ come from the germline V gene. The CDR3 is 15 residues long. V lost 0 bases and J lost 5, with 12 bases in between. The CDR3 protein is CASSLGSQADNEQFF. CDR3 coding DNA: TGCGCCAGCAGCTTGGGCTCGCAGGCGGACAATGAGCAGTTCTTC.

This clonotype appeared a few times. The rearrangement joins TRBV5-1 to TRBJ1-5, with D possibly TRBD1 on 5 matching bases. Germline V CDR1 and CDR2: SGHRS, YFSETQ. Between the trimmed V and J ends, which lost 1 base and 5 bases, there was a span of 10 bases. CDR3 length: 14 residues. CDR3 sequence: CASSLLGEDQPQHF. As DNA, the CDR3 is TGCGCCAGCAGCTTGTTAGGGGAAGATCAGCCCCAGCATTTT.

This clonotype came up a few times. V and J are TRBV12-3 or TRBV12-4 and TRBJ1-3; D gene unclear. This CDR3 spans 13 amino acids. The V and J ends lost 9 bases and 0 bases respectively, with 9 bases between them. CDR3 sequence (DNA): TGTGCCAGTACTCACTTCTCTGGAAACACCATATATTTT. As protein: CASTHFSGNTIYF.